Below, 18 T cell receptor beta chains from the same sample are listed, as sequenced in a study of blood T cell repertoires in COVID-19 (dated by TCRdb to 2020 to 2022). Libraries came from the immunoSEQ multiplex PCR assay. TCRdb re-hosts the immuneACCESS table, in-frame sequences only. Its copies lack some clones; in the studies checked, an unresolved V gene accounts for under half of them, and the cause for the rest is not known. Recorded for this sample are 250,000 or so clones; roughly four fifths of them occurred a single time. The biggest ten clones account for nearly 9% of the sample. The sequenced material came from peripheral blood. The receptors derive from a man older than 75 with acute or convalescent COVID-19.

This chain joins TRBV7-2 and TRBJ2-2, with D possibly being TRBD2 (6 bases). V was shortened by 2 bases and J by 7 bases, with 8 bases between the two germline ends. Germline V gene sequence: CDR1 SGHTA, CDR2 FQGNSA. The CDR3 sequence is 13 residues long. CDR3 region: CASSLPGVGELFF. CDR3 coding DNA: TGTGCCAGCAGCTTACCGGGGGTCGGGGAGCTGTTTTTT.

This chain uses TRBV6-5 with TRBJ1-2; 9 bases map to TRBD1. J gave up 3 bases and V 6 bases, and 8 bases lay outside the gene matches. The CDR3 has 15 residues. Germline V lookup: CDR1 MNHEY, CDR2 SVGAGI. The CDR3 reads CASRGQGAGDYGYTF. For the CDR3, the DNA is TGTGCCAGCAGGGGACAGGGCGCCGGGGACTATGGCTACACCTTC.

This clone was detected a few times. The rearrangement joins TRBV9 to TRBJ1-1; TRBD1 might be the D (6 bases). This CDR3 is 15 amino acids long. CDR1 is SGDLS, CDR2 YYNGEE, per germline. Trimming pared 0 bases from V and 5 bases from J, leaving 14 bases between. The CDR3 loop reads CASSVARQGNTEAFF. The CDR3 nucleotides are TGTGCCAGCAGCGTAGCTCGGCAGGGGAATACTGAAGCTTTCTTT.

V is TRBV6-5 and J is TRBJ1-2, with D uncertain. The ends were cut back, 5 bases at V and 2 bases at J, with 9 bases in the middle. Per the germline V gene, CDR1 is MNHEY and CDR2 is SVGAGI. The CDR3 contains 13 residues. CDR3 in amino acids: CASSRTLNYGYTF. In DNA, the CDR3 is TGTGCCAGCAGTAGGACTTTAAACTATGGCTACACCTTC.

The CDR3 DNA sequence: TGTGCCAGCTGGAGGACAGGGGCCGGGGCCAACGTCCTGACTTTC. Translation: CASWRTGAGANVLTF. The chain is built from TRBV27 and TRBJ2-6, with 9 bases fitting TRBD1. Germline V lookup: CDR1 MNHEY, CDR2 SMNVEV (reference sequence). This CDR3 region has 15 residues. The V segment lost 8 bases and the J segment 4 bases; nucleotides outside the gene matches: 6.

The gene calls are TRBV10-3 and TRBJ1-6, with 9 nucleotides matching TRBD1. The CDR3 spans 17 residues. Losses at the gene ends were 6 bases for V and 7 bases for J; bases not matched to a gene: 13. Germline-derived CDR1 and CDR2 are ENHRY and SYGVKD. The CDR3 bases are TGTGCCATCAGCGATAGCTTGGGGACAGGGAAAAATTCACCCCTCCACTTT. Protein product: CAISDSLGTGKNSPLHF.

This chain joins TRBV15 and TRBJ1-5; no clear D gene. The CDR3 covers 13 residues. Between the trimmed V and J ends, which lost 0 bases and 6 bases, there was a span of 6 bases. Germline V gene lookup returns CDR1 LNHNV and CDR2 YYDKDF (reference sequence). CDR3 residues: CATSRDWAQPQHF. The CDR3, as DNA: TGTGCCACCAGCAGAGATTGGGCTCAGCCCCAGCATTTT.

V usage is TRBV19 and J usage is TRBJ1-3; maybe TRBD1 (6 bases). CDR1 and CDR2 (germline): LNHDA, SQIVND (reference sequence). The CDR3 covers 15 residues. Trimming took off 5 bases at V and 0 bases at J, with 11 bases between the two ends. This CDR3 is CASSDRFFSGNTIYF. Here the CDR3 DNA reads TGTGCCAGTAGTGACAGGTTCTTCTCTGGAAACACCATATATTTT.

This clone turned up a few times. The chain recombines TRBV3-1 (or the pseudogene TRBV3-2) with TRBJ1-3; a weak D match, TRBD1 (5 bases). Between the trimmed V and J ends, which lost 7 bases and 4 bases, there was a span of 11 bases. This CDR3 has 13 residues. CDR1 is LGHDT, CDR2 YNNKEL, per germline (reference sequence). CDR3 nucleotides: TGTGCCAGCACCCTCCGGGGGGGAAACACCATATATTTT. This gives the protein CASTLRGGNTIYF.

The rearrangement links TRBV5-1 to TRBJ1-1; D perhaps matches TRBD1 (6 bases). Trimming shortened V by 1 base and J by 5 bases, and 12 bases separated the two germline ends. The CDR3 is 14 amino acids. Germline V CDR1 and CDR2: SGHRS, YFSETQ. The CDR3 DNA follows: TGCGCCAGCAGCTTGCGACTCCAGGGGACTGAAGCTTTCTTT. Its translation is CASSLRLQGTEAFF.

This sequence joins TRBV6-5 and TRBJ2-3; TRBD1 matches 8 bases. V lost 6 bases and J lost 1; bases outside the gene matches: 3. CDR3 size: 14 residues. CDR1 and CDR2 (germline): MNHEY, SVGAGI. CDR3 protein: CASSPTGGTDTQYF. The CDR3 DNA is TGTGCCAGCAGCCCGACAGGGGGCACAGATACGCAGTATTTT.

The V and J genes are TRBV30 and TRBJ1-6; 7 bases map to TRBD1. V shed 4 bases, J shed 8 bases, and the junction held 8 bases outside the gene matches. The CDR3 covers 14 residues. Germline lookup yields CDR1 GTSNPN and CDR2 SVGIG (reference sequence). CDR3 nucleotide sequence: TGTGCCTGGACCTTGGGACAGTTTTATTCACCCCTCCACTTT. Encoded protein: CAWTLGQFYSPLHF.

The chain links TRBV18 to TRBJ1-1, with a tentative D call TRBD1 (5 bases). CDR1 and CDR2 (germline): KGHSH, LQKENI. CDR3 length: 13 amino acids. The germline V and J ends were trimmed by 6 bases and 4 bases, with 12 bases remaining between them. CDR3 DNA sequence: TGTGCCAGCTCGGCAGGGAAGGGCACTGAAGCTTTCTTT. Its protein product is CASSAGKGTEAFF.

CDR3 sequence (DNA): TGTGCCAGCAGCAAAGGGAGGGGCGCAAATACGCAGTATTTT. Amino acid sequence: CASSKGRGANTQYF. The V and J genes are TRBV5-4 and TRBJ2-3; 7 bases match TRBD2. This CDR3 has 14 amino acids. V lost 4 bases and J lost 7; bases outside the gene matches: 9. Looked up from germline, CDR1 is SGHNT and CDR2 is YYREEE (reference sequence).

This clone was observed a few times. Written as DNA, the CDR3 is TGTGCCAGCAGCTTACAAAGGCTAGACAATGAGCAGTTCTTC. Amino acids: CASSLQRLDNEQFF. The chain has TRBV7-9 and TRBJ2-1, with D hard to call. Deletions cut 2 bases from V and 5 bases from J, with 10 bases between. Germline V lookup: CDR1 SEHNR, CDR2 FQNEAQ (reference sequence). The CDR3 extends over 14 amino acids. Based on the CDR3 plus reference TRBV7-9 and TRBJ2-1, the full variable domain is DTGVSQNPRHKITKRGQNVTFRCDPISEHNRLYWYRQTLGQGPEFLTYFQNEAQLEKSRLLSDRFSAERPKGSFSTLEIQRTEQGDSAMYLCASSLQRLDNEQFFGPGTRLTVL.

This clone was recorded a few times. The chain links TRBV12-3 or TRBV12-4 to TRBJ1-1; a possible D gene is TRBD1 (5 bases). The V end was cut by 1 base, the J end by 5 bases, with 8 bases between. The CDR3 is 13 amino acids. The CDR3 coding sequence is TGTGCCAGCAGTTTAGGGGGGAGGACTGAAGCTTTCTTT. Its protein is CASSLGGRTEAFF.

The J gene is TRBJ1-3, the V gene TRBV3-1 (or the pseudogene TRBV3-2), with 9 bases aligning to TRBD1. This CDR3 is built from 16 residues. Losses at the gene ends were 3 bases for V and 0 bases for J; bases not matched to a gene: 3. Germline lookup yields CDR1 LGHDT and CDR2 YNNKEL (reference sequence). The CDR3 loop is CASSQPQGASGNTIYF. CDR3 nucleotides: TGTGCCAGCAGCCAGCCACAGGGGGCCTCTGGAAACACCATATATTTT.

This sequence joins TRBV21-1 and TRBJ2-7; the table's D gene call, TRBD1, was not cross checked with the DNA. TRBV21-1 is termed a pseudogene. The CDR3 has 17 residues. CDR3 DNA sequence: TGTGCCAGCAGCCCGGGGGAATTTCGGACAGGGGCATCCGAGCAGTACTTC. Amino acids: CASSPGEFRTGASEQYF.